This T cell receptor (beta chain) was captured in a study of CXCR3-negative and CXCR3-positive naive CD8 T cells. CDR1 and CDR2 (germline): LGHNA, YNFKEQ. The CDR3 covers 13 residues. Study observations and caveats: Memory CD8+ cells had much lower diversity, and both naive subsets had comparably high diversity. Comparison of naive subsets found surface CD5 to be comparable, and TCR strength was inferred on the basis of TRB CDR3 properties. The study found that naive CXCR3-negative and CXCR3-positive cells shared TRBV-TRBJ usage, while memory cells differed.

A word on this clonotype: Its target is not known.

TRB cDNA libraries were made by UMI-labeled 5' RACE. TCRdb processed the 5' RACE reads again and assigns one entry to each CDR3 protein, with no DNA. This sample's clone table lists approximately 58,000 distinct CDR3 sequences. This rearrangement joins TRBV4-2 to TRBJ1-1. The TCR originated in a human donor in good health. Some clones in this sample may be carry-over from other donors' samples. The sequenced material came from naive CXCR3- CD8+ T cells from blood. The subset was: CD45RO-CCR7+CD27+CD95- naive CD8+ T cells lacking CXCR3 (TNR3-). The CDR3 protein is CASSQQSITEAFF.